A selection of T cell receptor beta chains follows, all from one sample in a study of T-cell memory formation after mild COVID-19. TCRdb called the 5' RACE reads again in MiXCR, with one record for every CDR3 protein. The table lists around 300,000 distinct CDR3 sequences, less than 9.5% of them singletons. The material sequenced was PBMCs or a T cell subset sorted from them (not recorded which). Receptor source: a man between 18 and 35 years old who had mild COVID-19 (a few samples of this study predate the infection). Cell type and time point are not known. Each CDR3 is given with its conserved first and last residue. The order of the fields is V gene, J gene, D gene, clone size, CDR3 protein, CDR3 DNA. D genes are given only for firm matches. A clone size is listed for some rows: how often the clone was seen (once, few, many), or a class if it is expanded.

>TRBV25-1|TRBJ2-3|-|few
CASSGVLIGTDTQYF
TGTGCCAGCAGTGGAGTCCTCATAGGGACAGATACGCAGTATTTT
>TRBV15|TRBJ2-1|-|-
CATSRQASAGDNEQFF
TGTGCCACCAGCAGACAAGCCTCGGCAGGGGACAATGAGCAGTTCTTC
>TRBV7-8|TRBJ2-5|-|many
CASSLARTEMQETQYF
TGTGCCAGCAGCTTAGCACGGACGGAAATGCAAGAGACCCAGTACTTC
>TRBV7-7|TRBJ2-2|-|few
CASSPSPGDVELFF
TGTGCCAGCAGCCCCTCCCCGGGGGACGTGGAGCTGTTTTTT
>TRBV20-1|TRBJ1-6|TRBD1|few
CSGGLWDSSSWSLHF
TGCAGTGGCGGCTTATGGGACAGCTCGTCCTGGTCCCTCCACTTT
>TRBV7-2|TRBJ2-2|-|many
CASSPRVTGELFF
TGTGCCAGCAGCCCTCGGGTAACCGGGGAGCTGTTTTTT
>TRBV5-6|TRBJ1-2|TRBD1|few
CASSPTPQDRVGGYTF
TGTGCCAGCAGCCCTACCCCCCAGGACAGGGTAGGGGGCTACACCTTC
>TRBV4-3|TRBJ2-7|-|many
CASSQVPGALYEQYF
TGCGCCAGCAGCCAAGTGCCCGGGGCATTGTACGAGCAGTACTTC
>TRBV3-1|TRBJ1-2|-|-
CASSPSGQEDYGYTF
TGTGCCAGCAGCCCCTCAGGGCAGGAAGACTATGGCTACACCTTC
>TRBV10-3|TRBJ1-3|-|-
CAISENQPNSGNTIYF
TGTGCCATCAGTGAGAACCAGCCAAACTCTGGAAACACCATATATTTT
>TRBV12-3/TRBV12-4|TRBJ2-3|-|-
CASGRGAGTDTQYF
TGTGCCAGCGGTAGAGGGGCCGGCACAGATACGCAGTATTTT
>TRBV19|TRBJ1-5|-|few
CASPNLRRSNQPQHF
TGTGCCAGCCCTAACTTAAGGCGTAGCAATCAGCCCCAGCATTTT
>TRBV20-1|TRBJ1-4|TRBD1|-
CSARSDRADIYEKLFF
TGCAGTGCTAGGTCCGACAGGGCCGATATTTATGAAAAACTGTTTTTT
>TRBV20-1|TRBJ1-4|-|few
CSARTFGDYNEKLFF
TGCAGTGCTAGGACGTTCGGCGATTATAATGAAAAACTGTTTTTT
>TRBV5-1|TRBJ2-1|-|-
CASSIQSGDSKYNEQFF
TGCGCCAGCAGCATACAGTCGGGGGACTCGAAATACAATGAGCAGTTCTTC
>TRBV5-1|TRBJ2-3|TRBD1|few
CASSATGTGVTDTQYF
TGCGCCAGCAGCGCAACCGGGACAGGGGTGACAGATACGCAGTATTTT
>TRBV25-1|TRBJ2-5|-|few
CASSPLGRGQSKETQYF
TGTGCCAGCAGCCCTCTCGGGAGGGGGCAGTCTAAAGAGACCCAGTACTTC
>TRBV20-1|TRBJ2-1|-|few
CSAIGQLAYNEQFF
TGCAGTGCTATAGGACAGCTCGCCTACAATGAGCAGTTCTTC
>TRBV7-9|TRBJ2-1|TRBD2|many
CASSLSLAGSYNEQFF
TGTGCCAGCAGCTTATCGCTAGCGGGGTCCTACAATGAGCAGTTCTTC
>TRBV29-1|TRBJ2-1|TRBD2|few
CSVGYSGRHNEQFF
TGCAGCGTTGGTTATAGCGGGCGCCACAATGAGCAGTTCTTC
>TRBV4-1|TRBJ2-7|TRBD2|few
CASSQAAGGIYEQYF
TGCGCCAGCAGCCAAGCGGCGGGGGGGATCTACGAGCAGTACTTC
>TRBV12-3/TRBV12-4|TRBJ1-1|TRBD1|-
CASTKTGENTEAFF
TGTGCCAGCACCAAGACAGGGGAGAACACTGAAGCTTTCTTT